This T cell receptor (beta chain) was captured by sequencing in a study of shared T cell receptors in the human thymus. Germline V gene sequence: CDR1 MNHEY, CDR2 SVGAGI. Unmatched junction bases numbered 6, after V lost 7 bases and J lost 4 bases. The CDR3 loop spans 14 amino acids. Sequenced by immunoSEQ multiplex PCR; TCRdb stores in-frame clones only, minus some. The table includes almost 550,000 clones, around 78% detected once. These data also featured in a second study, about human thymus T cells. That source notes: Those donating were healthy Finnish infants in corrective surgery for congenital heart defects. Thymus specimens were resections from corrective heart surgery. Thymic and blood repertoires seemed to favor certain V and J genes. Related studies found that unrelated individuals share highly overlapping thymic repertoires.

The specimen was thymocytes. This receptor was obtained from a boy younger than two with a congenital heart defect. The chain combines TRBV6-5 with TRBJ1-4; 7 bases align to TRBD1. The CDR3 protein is CASNPDRVNEKLFF. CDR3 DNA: TGTGCCAGCAACCCTGACAGGGTTAATGAAAAACTGTTTTTT.